The rows below give T cell receptor beta chains drawn from one sample of a study of identifying expanded T cells in peripheral blood. Assay used: immunoSEQ multiplex PCR; TCRdb lists only in-frame clones, some missing. The profile shows tens of thousands of clones, roughly 84% of them singletons. Material: blood. The receptors here all came from a person aged 18-70 years in good health. Each CDR3 is given with its conserved first and last residue. The D gene is left open where the match is weak. Clone size, where shown, is once, few, many, or a class for clones that have expanded.

clone_size | j_call | v_call | d_call | cdr3_nt | cdr3_aa
NA | TRBJ1-2 | TRBV7-2 | TRBD1 | TGTGCCAGCAGCCGAACCCGGGACAGGGATTCTAACTATGGCTACACCTTC | CASSRTRDRDSNYGYTF
NA | TRBJ2-3 | TRBV28 | TRBD2 | TGTGCCAGCCAGGGACTAGCGGGAGTTGGCACAGATACGCAGTATTTT | CASQGLAGVGTDTQYF
NA | TRBJ2-7 | TRBV28 | TRBD2 | TGTGCCAGCAGTTTCCTAGCGGAGACCTACGAGCAGTACTTC | CASSFLAETYEQYF
once | TRBJ2-1 | TRBV7-2 | TRBD1 | TGTGCCAGCAGCGTAGACCGGGACAGCTACAATGAGCAGTTCTTC | CASSVDRDSYNEQFF
NA | TRBJ1-5 | TRBV6-5 | NA | TGTGCCAGCGGATTGGACATATATAGCAATCAGCCCCAGCATTTT | CASGLDIYSNQPQHF
once | TRBJ2-7 | TRBV6-5 | TRBD2 | TGTGCCAGCAGCCCGGGGGGCTACGAGCAGTACTTC | CASSPGGYEQYF
NA | TRBJ2-7 | TRBV2 | NA | TGTGCCAGCCGTATCGAGACCGAGCAGTACTTC | CASRIETEQYF
NA | TRBJ2-1 | TRBV5-1 | TRBD2 | TGCGCCAGCAGCTTAAGGACTAGCGGGAGCAATGAGCAGTTCTTC | CASSLRTSGSNEQFF
NA | TRBJ2-3 | TRBV14 | NA | TGTGCCAGCAGCCAATTCTCGCCGGGGACGCAGTATTTT | CASSQFSPGTQYF
NA | TRBJ1-2 | TRBV6-5 | NA | TGTGCCAGCAGGACCGCGGGCGGAGCTAACTATGGCTACACCTTC | CASRTAGGANYGYTF
many | TRBJ2-7 | TRBV5-1 | TRBD2 | TGCGCCAGCAGCTTGGGTGGAGCGGGGGCCTACGAGCAGTACTTC | CASSLGGAGAYEQYF
NA | TRBJ2-5 | TRBV14 | NA | TGTGCCAGCAGCCAAGATTATGTGGGTGGCCAAGAGACCCAGTACTTC | CASSQDYVGGQETQYF
NA | TRBJ2-7 | TRBV30 | NA | TGTGCCTGGAGTGTACTAGCTTCCTACGAGCAGTACTTC | CAWSVLASYEQYF
NA | TRBJ1-4 | TRBV9 | TRBD1 | TGTGCCAGCAGCGAGGGATATACAGGGGCAACTAATGAAAAACTGTTTTTT | CASSEGYTGATNEKLFF
few | TRBJ1-1 | TRBV28 | NA | TGTGCCAGCAGTTTAGGGACAACGACTAACACTGAAGCTTTCTTT | CASSLGTTTNTEAFF
few | TRBJ1-2 | TRBV18 | NA | TGTGCCAGCTCGGCTGAGGGATTCTCCTATGGCTACACCTTC | CASSAEGFSYGYTF
NA | TRBJ1-5 | TRBV18 | NA | TGTGCCAGCTCAACAAAAGATCATCAGCCCCAGCATTTT | CASSTKDHQPQHF
NA | TRBJ2-1 | TRBV7-6 | TRBD2 | TGTGCCAGCAGCTTAGCAACTAGCGGGGTTGGGGAGCAGTTCTTC | CASSLATSGVGEQFF